This TCR beta chain was retrieved from a study of TIL therapy for anti-PD-1-resistant metastatic lung cancer. The time point was: pre-treatment sample, taken before nivolumab and TIL therapy. V was clipped by 5 bases and J by 4 bases, with 16 bases between them. The CDR3 length is 15 residues. CDR1 MNHEY and CDR2 SVGAGI come from the germline V gene. The immunoSEQ assay was v3. Repertoires were generated with immunoSEQ multiplex PCR, while TCRdb's copy carries only in-frame clones and drops some. The sample consists of about 46,000 clones, about 86% of them appearing once. The sample here was blood, taken at baseline. This clonotype originated in a person aged 25 to 85 with non-small cell lung cancer. The chain uses TRBV6-5 and TRBJ2-3; possible D gene TRBD2, 6 bases. The CDR3 coding sequence is TGTGCCAGCAGTAAGGGTTCATCGGGGGCAGATACGCAGTATTTT. Translation gives CASSKGSSGADTQYF.